These 18 T cell receptor beta chains came from one sample sequenced in a study of blood T cell repertoires in COVID-19. The method was immunoSEQ multiplex PCR; TCRdb's version includes in-frame clones alone and lacks a portion of them. The sample contains 84,000 or so clones, about 80% of which appear only once. Sequencing was done on a sample of peripheral blood. The receptors shown here come from a woman over 75 with acute or convalescent COVID-19.

This sequence joins TRBV2 and TRBJ1-2, with 9 bases matching TRBD1. The CDR3 runs 15 residues. V gave up 6 bases and J gave up 8 bases; unmatched junction bases: 13. The germline V gene has CDR1 SNHLY and CDR2 FYNNEI. Here the CDR3 reads CASRRAHTGGAGYTF. The CDR3 DNA is TGTGCCAGCAGGAGGGCACACACAGGGGGCGCCGGCTACACCTTC.

The V gene is TRBV11-2, the J gene TRBJ2-3; 12 bases are a match to TRBD2. V gave up 5 bases and J gave up 0 bases; unmatched junction bases: 9. The CDR3 loop spans 18 amino acids. Germline V gene lookup returns CDR1 SGHAT and CDR2 FQNNGV. As DNA, the CDR3 is TGTGCCAGCAGCCGTCAACTAGCGGGGGGCCAAAGCACAGATACGCAGTATTTT. Translating gives CASSRQLAGGQSTDTQYF.

The chain uses TRBV3-1 (or the pseudogene TRBV3-2) and TRBJ2-1, with TRBD2 matching 9 bases. Trimming took 2 bases from V and 9 from J; bases not matched to a gene: 11. Looked up from germline, CDR1 is LGHDT and CDR2 is YNNKEL (reference sequence). The CDR3 runs to 16 residues. The CDR3 DNA reads as TGTGCCAGCAGCCAACTTGTCGGGCGGGAGGGGGGTGAGCAGTTCTTC. This codes for CASSQLVGREGGEQFF.

The genes are TRBV5-1 and TRBJ2-3; the D is unclear. This CDR3 has 17 amino acids. Germline assignment: CDR1 SGHRS and CDR2 YFSETQ. Trimming cost V 0 bases and J 0 bases, with 14 bases left between them. CDR3 DNA: TGCGCCAGCAGCTTGGCCCTGAGGCAAGCTAGCACAGATACGCAGTATTTT. Translated, it gives CASSLALRQASTDTQYF.

The gene calls are TRBV20-1 and TRBJ2-5; no clear D. Per the germline V gene, CDR1 is DFQATT and CDR2 is SNEGSKA (reference sequence). V lost 4 bases to trimming and J lost 1 base, with 10 bases between them. The CDR3 sequence is 13 residues long. CDR3 in amino acids: CSAIDLAQETQYF. The CDR3 coding sequence is TGCAGTGCTATTGACCTGGCCCAAGAGACCCAGTACTTC.

This chain uses TRBV4-1 with TRBJ2-4; 11 nucleotides line up with TRBD2. V was pared by 1 base and J by 8 bases, with 4 bases of the junction left unmatched. CDR3 size: 15 residues. Germline V gene sequence: CDR1 MGHRA, CDR2 YSYEKL. In DNA form, the CDR3 reads TGCGCCAGCAGCCAAGTAGCGGGGGGGCCGGACATTCAGTACTTC. Translating it yields CASSQVAGGPDIQYF.

This clone has just one count. The rearrangement joins TRBV30 to TRBJ1-6; 7 positions match TRBD1. J gave up 0 bases and V 5 bases, and 4 bases lay outside the gene matches. There are 15 residues in the CDR3. Germline CDR1 and CDR2: GTSNPN and SVGIG (reference sequence). Here the CDR3 DNA reads TGTGCCTGGCAGGGGGAGAACTCCTATAATTCACCCCTCCACTTT. Its translation is CAWQGENSYNSPLHF.

The J gene is TRBJ2-3, the V gene TRBV4-2; 10 bases line up with TRBD2. This CDR3 is 16 amino acids long. CDR1 LGHNA and CDR2 YNFKEQ come from the germline V gene. J was trimmed by 1 base and V by 3 bases; bases with no gene match: 4. CDR3: CASSQSGTSGTDTQYF. For the CDR3, the DNA is TGTGCCAGCAGCCAGAGCGGGACTAGCGGCACAGATACGCAGTATTTT.

The chain uses TRBV13 and TRBJ1-2; D call uncertain. V was pared by 1 base and J by 4 bases, with 7 bases between. CDR1 PRHDT and CDR2 FYEKMQ come from the germline V gene (reference sequence). The CDR3 has 13 amino acids. The CDR3 is CASSLDRRYGYTF. In nucleotides, the CDR3 is TGTGCCAGCAGCTTAGACAGACGCTATGGCTACACCTTC.

CDR3 loop: CASSLGWGTGQPQHF. The CDR3 DNA reads as TGTGCCAGCAGCTTAGGGTGGGGAACGGGACAGCCCCAGCATTTT. This chain connects TRBV7-8 to TRBJ1-5; D gene ambiguous. This CDR3 spans 15 amino acids. The V end lost 1 base, the J end lost 7 bases, and 14 bases lay between the germline ends. Germline V CDR1 and CDR2: SGHVS, FQNEAQ. Full variable domain (outside the CDR3, taken from reference TRBV7-8 and TRBJ1-5): GAGVSQSPRYKVAKRGQDVALRCDPISGHVSLFWYQQALGQGPEFLTYFQNEAQLDKSGLPSDRFFAERPEGSVSTLKIQRTQQEDSAVYLCASSLGWGTGQPQHFGDGTRLSIL.

This clone occurred once. The gene calls are TRBV5-6 and TRBJ2-7; 7 nucleotides line up with TRBD1. Germline trimming cut 1 base from V and 2 bases from J; bases unmatched to any gene: 3. From germline, CDR1 is SGHDT and CDR2 YYEEEE. The CDR3 has 14 amino acids. CDR3 nucleotides: TGTGCCAGCAGCTTGACAGGGGTAACCTACGAGCAGTACTTC. It yields the protein CASSLTGVTYEQYF. Supplemented by reference TRBV5-6 and TRBJ2-7, the full variable domain reads DAGVTQSPTHLIKTRGQQVTLRCSPKSGHDTVSWYQQALGQGPQFIFQYYEEEERQRGNFPDRFSGHQFPNYSSELNVNALLLGDSALYLCASSLTGVTYEQYFGPGTRLTVT.

The sample holds one count of this clone. The chain carries TRBV19 and TRBJ2-5; 10 bases align to TRBD2. The trim removed 2 bases at V and 5 bases at J, leaving 8 bases unmatched. Germline assignment: CDR1 LNHDA and CDR2 SQIVND (reference sequence). The CDR3 has 16 amino acids. The CDR3 here is CASSIRGTSGVETQYF. Written as DNA, the CDR3 is TGTGCCAGTAGTATACGGGGAACTAGCGGGGTGGAGACCCAGTACTTC.

This clone was picked up a small number of times. The chain links TRBV30 to TRBJ1-6, with D hard to call. Germline lookup yields CDR1 GTSNPN and CDR2 SVGIG (reference sequence). V gave up 1 base and J gave up 8 bases, with 9 bases separating them. The CDR3 is 13 residues long. CDR3 sequence (DNA): TGTGCCTGGAGTGGCCTACGGGATTCACCCCTCCACTTT. This gives the protein CAWSGLRDSPLHF.

The CDR3 reads CASIPFPDRGRMNTEAFF. CDR3 nucleotide sequence: TGTGCCAGCATCCCCTTCCCGGACAGGGGGCGAATGAACACTGAAGCTTTCTTT. The chain has TRBV7-9 and TRBJ1-1; 11 bases fit TRBD1. The V and J ends lost 7 bases and 0 bases, in that order; junction bases with no gene match: 13. The V gene's germline CDR1 is SEHNR and CDR2 FQNEAQ (reference sequence). The CDR3 is made up of 18 amino acids.

This chain links TRBV3-1 (or the pseudogene TRBV3-2) with TRBJ2-3; 7 bases match TRBD2. The CDR3 contains 13 residues. Germline V gene lookup returns CDR1 LGHDT and CDR2 YNNKEL (reference sequence). The V and J ends lost 5 bases and 4 bases, in that order; junction bases with no gene match: 3. The CDR3 sequence: CASSSRGADTQYF. The CDR3 DNA reads as TGTGCCAGCAGCTCCCGGGGGGCAGATACGCAGTATTTT.

The genes are TRBV12-3 or TRBV12-4 and TRBJ2-7; 7 positions agree with TRBD2. V dropped 6 bases and J dropped 3; count of bases not matched to a gene: 2. This CDR3 contains 12 residues. CDR3 in amino acids: CASSPGGYEQYF. As DNA, the CDR3 is TGTGCCAGCAGCCCGGGAGGCTACGAGCAGTACTTC.

This clone has more than one count but fewer than ten. The rearrangement uses TRBV7-6 and TRBJ2-1, with D possibly matching TRBD2 (5 bases). The germline V gene has CDR1 SGHVS and CDR2 FNYEAQ. Trimming took off 2 bases at V and 0 bases at J, with 14 bases between the two ends. This CDR3 comprises 17 residues. The CDR3 bases are TGTGCCAGCAGCTTATATCCCGCGGGCAACTCCTACAATGAGCAGTTCTTC. Its protein is CASSLYPAGNSYNEQFF.

The rearrangement joins TRBV5-1 to TRBJ2-5, with D possibly matching TRBD2 (6 bases). V was cut by 0 bases and J by 1 base, with 10 bases left in between. Germline CDR1 SGHRS, CDR2 YFSETQ. The CDR3 covers 15 residues. The CDR3 DNA reads as TGCGCCAGCAGCTTGGCCCCGGGGGTCCAAGAGACCCAGTACTTC. It translates to CASSLAPGVQETQYF. The complete variable domain, with remaining parts taken from reference TRBV5-1 and TRBJ2-5, reads KAGVTQTPRYLIKTRGQQVTLSCSPISGHRSVSWYQQTPGQGLQFLFEYFSETQRNKGNFPGRFSGRQFSNSRSEMNVSTLELGDSALYLCASSLAPGVQETQYFGPGTRLLVL.